This T cell receptor (beta chain) was captured by sequencing in a study of chemoradiotherapy in HPV16-positive cancers. Some clones are missing from TCRdb's copy, which holds only in-frame ones; the method was immunoSEQ multiplex PCR. The data contain 20,000 or so clones, roughly 84% of them singletons. From germline, CDR1 is MDHEN and CDR2 SYDVKM. Unmatched junction bases numbered 8, after V lost 5 bases and J lost 6 bases. The CDR3 sequence is 16 residues long. The chain carries TRBV28 and TRBJ1-5; TRBD1 agrees at 12 bases. The clonotype originates from a human donor with HPV-associated anogenital cancer. Sequenced material: blood, taken from a patient who underwent chemoradiotherapy. CDR3 protein: CASSLSGTGGSQPQHF. The CDR3 DNA follows: TGTGCCAGCAGTCTCTCCGGGACAGGGGGCAGTCAGCCCCAGCATTTT.